The present T cell receptor (beta chain) was sequenced within a study of T cells in Graves' hyperthyroidism and ophthalmopathy. Overall study context: Peripheral blood was obtained at initial diagnosis, preceding any treatment. Whole-study results and caveats: Blood also held most thyroid clonotypes expanded beyond 0.001. By a 13 V-J model, ophthalmopathy was set apart from stable hyperthyroidism.

TCR beta CDR3 sequences were amplified from RNA transcripts. In the first-round RT-PCR of the TCR CDR3, the HTBI primer set was used. TCRdb reprocessed the multiplex PCR reads with MiXCR, giving one entry per CDR3 protein. The sample includes hundreds of thousands of distinct CDR3 sequences, under 45% seen only once; the top ten take roughly 31%. Clinical symptoms, serum thyroxine, TRAb, thyroid ultrasound and orbital computed tomography established diagnosis. J lost 2 bases, V lost 8 bases, and 18 bases had no gene match. Per germline, CDR1 SNHLY and CDR2 FYNNEI. The CDR3 is 18 residues long. This clonotype was observed at least ten times. Its specificity is not known.

The receptor comes from a woman aged 40 to 49 with Graves' hyperthyroidism. Sequencing input: blood. The V and J genes are TRBV2 and TRBJ2-7, with TRBD2 matching over 10 bases. CDR3: CASRVGELSGRLTYEQYF. The CDR3 coding sequence is TGTGCCAGCCGGGTAGGCGAACTTAGCGGGAGGTTGACCTACGAGCAGTACTTC.